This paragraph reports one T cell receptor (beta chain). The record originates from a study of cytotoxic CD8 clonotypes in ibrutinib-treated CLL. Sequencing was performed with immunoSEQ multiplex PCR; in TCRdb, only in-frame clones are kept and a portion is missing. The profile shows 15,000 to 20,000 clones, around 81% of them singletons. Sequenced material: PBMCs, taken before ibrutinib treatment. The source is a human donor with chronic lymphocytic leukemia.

Here the CDR3 DNA reads TGTGCCAGCAGTTCCCTGTTCAGGGCGGAGGGGGGAGATACGCAGTATTTT. Amino acid sequence: CASSSLFRAEGGDTQYF. The chain links TRBV27 to TRBJ2-3; tentatively, D is TRBD1 or TRBD2 (6 bases each). The V and J ends lost 4 bases and 5 bases respectively, with 22 bases between them. The CDR3 sequence is 17 residues long. CDR1 is MNHEY, CDR2 SMNVEV, per germline (reference sequence).